This T cell receptor beta chain stems from a study of neurological immune-mediated disorders. This clonotype occurred many times. The authors produced cDNA by 5'RACE using 10-nucleotide random UMIs. TCRdb called the 5' RACE reads again in MiXCR, with one record for every CDR3 protein. Seen here are roughly 80,000 distinct CDR3 sequences, around 9.9% observed once, and the top ten hold about 1.7%. J lost 2 bases, V lost 7 bases, and 8 bases had no gene match. The CDR3 is 16 residues long. The receptor was isolated from a man aged 45 to 65 in good health. The source material was PBMCs. J is TRBJ2-3 and V is TRBV12-3 or TRBV12-4, with TRBD2 matching 11 bases. DNA of the CDR3: TGTGCCAGCACCGCTAGCGGGGGGACTATCACAGATACGCAGTATTTT. Its protein is CASTASGGTITDTQYF.